Sequencing of this TCR beta chain was carried out in a study of T-cell reconstitution after alpha-beta-depleted transplantation in children. Findings and caveats of the study: T-cell numbers and diversity, one year after transplant, stemmed largely from T cells that were newly produced.

V shed 8 bases and J shed 4 bases, with 16 bases lying between them. This CDR3 has 14 residues. Germline values: CDR1 LNHNV, CDR2 YYDKDF (reference sequence). Using unique molecular identifiers, the investigators prepared the TCRbeta library. TCRdb recomputed calls from the PCR reads with MiXCR, one row per CDR3 protein. The data show around 100,000 distinct CDR3 sequences, approximately 8% seen once. This clonotype occurred many times. What it recognizes is unknown. V gene TRBV15 combines with J gene TRBJ2-3; a weak D match, TRBD2 (6 bases). The sequence was obtained from a boy younger than 10 with acute lymphoblastic leukemia, due to receive a stem cell transplant. This material consisted of PBMCs, taken before TCRalphabeta/CD19-depleted stem cell transplant. DNA for the CDR3: TGTGCCACCGTTCCCGGGGGATATTCAGATACGCAGTATTTT. Amino acids: CATVPGGYSDTQYF.